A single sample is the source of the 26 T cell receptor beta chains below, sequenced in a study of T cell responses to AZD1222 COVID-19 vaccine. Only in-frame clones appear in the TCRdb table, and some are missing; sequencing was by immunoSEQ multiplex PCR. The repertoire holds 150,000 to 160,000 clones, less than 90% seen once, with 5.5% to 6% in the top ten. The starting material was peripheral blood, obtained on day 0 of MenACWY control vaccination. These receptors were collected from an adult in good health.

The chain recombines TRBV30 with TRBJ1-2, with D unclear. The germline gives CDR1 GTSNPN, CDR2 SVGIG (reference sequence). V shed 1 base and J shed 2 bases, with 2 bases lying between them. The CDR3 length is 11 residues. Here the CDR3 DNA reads TGTGCCTGGAGTGACAACTATGGCTACACCTTC. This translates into CAWSDNYGYTF.

The CDR3 nucleotides are TGTGCCAGCAGAGACTGGGCTAGCGGACTACCGGCAATGGGAACCCAGTACTTC. It encodes CASRDWASGLPAMGTQYF. The V gene is TRBV7-2, the J gene TRBJ2-5, with 7 bases that match TRBD2. The CDR3 covers 18 residues. CDR1 SGHTA and CDR2 FQGNSA come from the germline V gene. The trim removed 6 bases at V and 8 bases at J, leaving 24 bases unmatched. The full variable domain, rest sourced from reference TRBV7-2 and TRBJ2-5, is GAGVSQSPSNKVTEKGKDVELRCDPISGHTALYWYRQSLGQGLEFLIYFQGNSAPDKSGLPSDRFSAERTGGSVSTLTIQRTQQEDSAVYLCASRDWASGLPAMGTQYFGPGTRLLVL.

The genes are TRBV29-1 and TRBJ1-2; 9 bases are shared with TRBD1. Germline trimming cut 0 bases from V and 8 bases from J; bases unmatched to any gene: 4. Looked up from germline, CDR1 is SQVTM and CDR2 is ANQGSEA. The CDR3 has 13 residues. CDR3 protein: CSVEEDRGRGYTF. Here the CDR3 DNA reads TGCAGCGTTGAAGAGGACAGGGGTCGGGGCTACACCTTC.

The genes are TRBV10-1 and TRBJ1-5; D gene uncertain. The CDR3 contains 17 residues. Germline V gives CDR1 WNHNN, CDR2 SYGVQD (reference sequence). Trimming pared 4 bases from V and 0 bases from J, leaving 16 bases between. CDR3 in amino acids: CASSVPPGTASNQPQHF. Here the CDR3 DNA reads TGCGCCAGCAGTGTTCCACCAGGAACAGCTAGCAATCAGCCCCAGCATTTT.

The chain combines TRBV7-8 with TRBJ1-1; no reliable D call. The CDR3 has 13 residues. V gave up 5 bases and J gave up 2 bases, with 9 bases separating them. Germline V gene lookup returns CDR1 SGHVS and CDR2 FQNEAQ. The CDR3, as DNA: TGTGCCAGCAGCCCGGGCGGAAACACTGAAGCTTTCTTT. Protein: CASSPGGNTEAFF.

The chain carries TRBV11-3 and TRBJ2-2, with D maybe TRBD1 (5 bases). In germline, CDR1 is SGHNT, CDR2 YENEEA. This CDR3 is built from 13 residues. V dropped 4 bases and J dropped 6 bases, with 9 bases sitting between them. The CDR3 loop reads CASSSRGSGELFF. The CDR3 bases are TGTGCCAGCAGCTCAAGGGGTTCCGGGGAGCTGTTTTTT.

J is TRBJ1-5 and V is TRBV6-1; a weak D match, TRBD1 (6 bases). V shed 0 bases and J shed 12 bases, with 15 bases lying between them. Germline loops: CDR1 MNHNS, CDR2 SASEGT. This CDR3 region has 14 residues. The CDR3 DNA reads TGTGCCAGCAGTGAAGCGCGGACAGCCAGGAACCAGCATTTT. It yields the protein CASSEARTARNQHF.

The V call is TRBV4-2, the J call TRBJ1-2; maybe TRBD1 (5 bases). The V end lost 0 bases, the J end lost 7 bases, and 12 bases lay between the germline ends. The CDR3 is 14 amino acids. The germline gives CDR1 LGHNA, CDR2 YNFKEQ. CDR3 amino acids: CASSQDPQRGGYTF. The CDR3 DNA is TGTGCCAGCAGCCAAGACCCGCAAAGGGGTGGCTACACCTTC.

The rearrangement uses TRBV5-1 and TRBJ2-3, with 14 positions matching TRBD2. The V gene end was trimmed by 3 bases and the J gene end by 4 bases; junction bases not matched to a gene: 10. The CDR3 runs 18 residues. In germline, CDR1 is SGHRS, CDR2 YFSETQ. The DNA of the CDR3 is TGCGCCAGCAGCTACGGGACTAGCGGGGGCGGAGGCGCAGATACGCAGTATTTT. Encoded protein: CASSYGTSGGGGADTQYF.

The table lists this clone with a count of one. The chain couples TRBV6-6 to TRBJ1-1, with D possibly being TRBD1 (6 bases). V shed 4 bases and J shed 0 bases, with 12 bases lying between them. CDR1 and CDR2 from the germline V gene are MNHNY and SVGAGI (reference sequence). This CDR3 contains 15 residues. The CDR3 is CASSSSGALNTEAFF. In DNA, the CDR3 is TGTGCCAGCAGTTCCTCGGGGGCCTTGAACACTGAAGCTTTCTTT.

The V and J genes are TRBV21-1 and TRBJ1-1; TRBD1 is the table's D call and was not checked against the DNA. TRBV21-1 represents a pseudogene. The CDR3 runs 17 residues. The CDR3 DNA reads TGTGCCAGCAGCAAAAAGGGATGGACAGTCTACACAATTGAAGCTTTCTTT. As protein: CASSKKGWTVYTIEAFF.

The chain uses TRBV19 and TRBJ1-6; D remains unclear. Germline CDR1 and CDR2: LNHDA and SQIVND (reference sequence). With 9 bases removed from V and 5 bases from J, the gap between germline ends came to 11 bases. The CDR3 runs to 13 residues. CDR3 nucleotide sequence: TGTGCCAGCCAATTAGACCATAATTCACCCCTCCACTTT. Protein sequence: CASQLDHNSPLHF.

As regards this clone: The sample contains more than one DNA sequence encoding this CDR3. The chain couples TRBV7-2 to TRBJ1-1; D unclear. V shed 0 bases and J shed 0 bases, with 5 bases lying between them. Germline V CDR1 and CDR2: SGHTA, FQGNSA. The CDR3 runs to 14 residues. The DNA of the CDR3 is TGTGCCAGCAGCTTAGCGGGAGTGAACACTGAAGCTTTCTTT. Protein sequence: CASSLAGVNTEAFF. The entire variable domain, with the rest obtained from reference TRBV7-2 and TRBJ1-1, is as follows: GAGVSQSPSNKVTEKGKDVELRCDPISGHTALYWYRQSLGQGLEFLIYFQGNSAPDKSGLPSDRFSAERTGGSVSTLTIQRTQQEDSAVYLCASSLAGVNTEAFFGQGTRLTVV.

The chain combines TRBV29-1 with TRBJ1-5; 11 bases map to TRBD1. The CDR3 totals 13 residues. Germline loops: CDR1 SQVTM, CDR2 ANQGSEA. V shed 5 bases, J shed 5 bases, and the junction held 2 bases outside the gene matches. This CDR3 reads CSVRGQGDQPQHF. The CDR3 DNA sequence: TGCAGCGTTCGGGGACAGGGGGATCAGCCCCAGCATTTT.

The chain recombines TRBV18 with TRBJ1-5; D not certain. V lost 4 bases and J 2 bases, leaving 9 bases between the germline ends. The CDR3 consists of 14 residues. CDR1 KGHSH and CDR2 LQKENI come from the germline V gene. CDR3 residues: CASSQGDGNQPQHF. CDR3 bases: TGTGCCAGCTCACAGGGAGATGGCAATCAGCCCCAGCATTTT.

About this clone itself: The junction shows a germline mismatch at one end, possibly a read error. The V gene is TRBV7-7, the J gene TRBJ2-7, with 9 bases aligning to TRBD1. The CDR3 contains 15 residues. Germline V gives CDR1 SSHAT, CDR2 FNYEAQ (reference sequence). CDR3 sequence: CASSLTGGGGSEQYF. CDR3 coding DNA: TGTGCTAGCAGTTTAACAGGGGGCGGCGGAAGTGAGCAGTACTTC. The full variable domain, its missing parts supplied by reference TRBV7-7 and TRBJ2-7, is GAGVSQSPRYKVTKRGQDVTLRCDPISSHATLYWYQQALGQGPEFLTYFNYEAQPDKSGLPSDRFSAERPEGSISTLTIQRTEQRDSAMYRCASSLTGGGGSEQYFGPGTRLTVT.

CDR3 region: CSVDGTNYGYTF. The CDR3 DNA reads TGCAGCGTTGACGGGACCAACTATGGCTACACCTTC. V is TRBV29-1 and J is TRBJ1-2; maybe TRBD1 (5 bases). V was trimmed by 3 bases and J by 2 bases, leaving 7 bases between them. The CDR3 contains 12 residues. CDR1 is SQVTM, CDR2 ANQGSEA, per germline.

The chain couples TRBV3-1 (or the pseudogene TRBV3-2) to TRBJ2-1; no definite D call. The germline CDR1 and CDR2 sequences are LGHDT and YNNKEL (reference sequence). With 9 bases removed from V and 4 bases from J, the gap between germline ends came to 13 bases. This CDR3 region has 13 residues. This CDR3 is CARKTVRYNEQFF. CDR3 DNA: TGTGCCAGAAAGACGGTTAGGTACAATGAGCAGTTCTTC.

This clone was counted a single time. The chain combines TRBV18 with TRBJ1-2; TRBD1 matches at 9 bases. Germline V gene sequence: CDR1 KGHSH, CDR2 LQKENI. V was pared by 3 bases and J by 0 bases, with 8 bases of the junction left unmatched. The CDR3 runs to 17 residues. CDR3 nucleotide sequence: TGTGCCAGCTCACCCCGGGACAGGGAGTTAACTAACTATGGCTACACCTTC. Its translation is CASSPRDRELTNYGYTF.

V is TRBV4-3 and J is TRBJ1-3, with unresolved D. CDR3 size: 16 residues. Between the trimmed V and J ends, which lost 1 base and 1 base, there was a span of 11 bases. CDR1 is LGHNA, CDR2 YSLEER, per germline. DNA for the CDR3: TGCGCCAGCAGCCAAGGAGCGGGTGGATCTGGAAACACCATATATTTT. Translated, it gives CASSQGAGGSGNTIYF.

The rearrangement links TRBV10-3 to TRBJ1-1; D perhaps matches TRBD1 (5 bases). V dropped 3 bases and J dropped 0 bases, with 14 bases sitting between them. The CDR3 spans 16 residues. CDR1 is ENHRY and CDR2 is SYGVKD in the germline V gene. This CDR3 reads CAISEWGSVMNTEAFF. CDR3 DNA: TGTGCCATCAGTGAATGGGGCTCAGTGATGAACACTGAAGCTTTCTTT.

The CDR3 sequence: CASGFGSGWTDTQYF. For the CDR3, the DNA is TGTGCTAGTGGTTTTGGCTCGGGATGGACAGATACGCAGTATTTT. This chain uses TRBV12-5 with TRBJ2-3, with D perhaps TRBD2 (5 bases). Germline-derived CDR1 and CDR2 are LGHNT and FRNRAP. Trimming pared 3 bases from V and 3 bases from J, leaving 13 bases between. The length of the CDR3 is 15 residues.

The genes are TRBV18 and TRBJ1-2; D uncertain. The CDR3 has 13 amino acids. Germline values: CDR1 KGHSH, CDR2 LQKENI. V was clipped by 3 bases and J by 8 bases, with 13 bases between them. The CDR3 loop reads CASSPREEGGYTF. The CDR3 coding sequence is TGTGCCAGCTCACCGCGGGAAGAGGGAGGCTACACCTTC.

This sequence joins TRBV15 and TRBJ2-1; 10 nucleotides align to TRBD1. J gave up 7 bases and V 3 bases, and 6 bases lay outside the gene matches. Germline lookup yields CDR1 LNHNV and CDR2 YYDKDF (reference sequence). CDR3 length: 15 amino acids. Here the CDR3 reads CATSRGTGARNEQFF. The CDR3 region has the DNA TGTGCCACCAGCAGGGGGACAGGGGCAAGGAATGAGCAGTTCTTC.

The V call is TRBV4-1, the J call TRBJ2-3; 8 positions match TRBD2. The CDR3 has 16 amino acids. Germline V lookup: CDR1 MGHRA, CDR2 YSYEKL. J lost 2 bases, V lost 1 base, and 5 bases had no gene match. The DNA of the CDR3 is TGCGCCAGCAGCCAAGGACGGGGGGGCCTCACAGATACGCAGTATTTT. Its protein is CASSQGRGGLTDTQYF.

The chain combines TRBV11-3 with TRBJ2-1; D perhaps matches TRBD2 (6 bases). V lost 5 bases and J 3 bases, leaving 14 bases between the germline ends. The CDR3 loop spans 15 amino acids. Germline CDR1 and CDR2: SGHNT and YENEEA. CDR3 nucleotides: TGTGCCAGCAGCCACCCGGGAGCGGTCTACAATGAGCAGTTCTTC. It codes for CASSHPGAVYNEQFF.